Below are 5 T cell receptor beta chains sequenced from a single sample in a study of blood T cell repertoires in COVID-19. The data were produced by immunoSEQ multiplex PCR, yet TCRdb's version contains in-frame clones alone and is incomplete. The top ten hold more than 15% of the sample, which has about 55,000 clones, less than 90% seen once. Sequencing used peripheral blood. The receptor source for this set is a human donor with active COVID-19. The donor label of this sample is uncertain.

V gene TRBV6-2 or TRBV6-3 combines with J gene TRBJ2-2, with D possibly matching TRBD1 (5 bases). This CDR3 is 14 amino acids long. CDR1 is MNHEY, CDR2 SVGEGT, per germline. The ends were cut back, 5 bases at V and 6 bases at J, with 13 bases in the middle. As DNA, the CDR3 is TGTGCCAGCAGTCCACAGGTTAAGTCCGGGGAGCTGTTTTTT. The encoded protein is CASSPQVKSGELFF.

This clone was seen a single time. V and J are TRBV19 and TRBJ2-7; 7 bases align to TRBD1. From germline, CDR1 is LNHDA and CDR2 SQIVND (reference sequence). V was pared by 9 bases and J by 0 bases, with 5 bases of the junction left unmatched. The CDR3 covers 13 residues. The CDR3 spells CASPDRDSYEQYF. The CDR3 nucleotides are TGTGCCAGCCCAGACAGGGACTCCTACGAGCAGTACTTC.

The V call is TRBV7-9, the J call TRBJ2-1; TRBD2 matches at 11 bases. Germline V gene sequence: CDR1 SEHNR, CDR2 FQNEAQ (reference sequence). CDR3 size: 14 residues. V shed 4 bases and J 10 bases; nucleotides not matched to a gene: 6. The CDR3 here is CASSSIAGGREQFF. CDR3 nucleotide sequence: TGTGCCAGCAGCTCAATAGCGGGGGGGCGGGAGCAGTTCTTC.

The CDR3 here is CASRRGQGRETQYF. The CDR3 nucleotides are TGTGCCAGTAGGAGAGGACAGGGAAGGGAGACCCAGTACTTC. This rearrangement joins TRBV19 to TRBJ2-5; 8 nucleotides match TRBD1. V dropped 6 bases and J dropped 5; count of bases not matched to a gene: 8. The CDR3 is made up of 14 amino acids. CDR1 is LNHDA and CDR2 is SQIVND in the germline V gene (reference sequence).

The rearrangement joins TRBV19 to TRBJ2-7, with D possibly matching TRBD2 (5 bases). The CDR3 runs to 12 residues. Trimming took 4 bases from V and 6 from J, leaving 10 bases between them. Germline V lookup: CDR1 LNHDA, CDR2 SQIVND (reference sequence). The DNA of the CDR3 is TGTGCCAGTAGTACGGACTCCGCCGAGCAGTACTTC. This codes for CASSTDSAEQYF.